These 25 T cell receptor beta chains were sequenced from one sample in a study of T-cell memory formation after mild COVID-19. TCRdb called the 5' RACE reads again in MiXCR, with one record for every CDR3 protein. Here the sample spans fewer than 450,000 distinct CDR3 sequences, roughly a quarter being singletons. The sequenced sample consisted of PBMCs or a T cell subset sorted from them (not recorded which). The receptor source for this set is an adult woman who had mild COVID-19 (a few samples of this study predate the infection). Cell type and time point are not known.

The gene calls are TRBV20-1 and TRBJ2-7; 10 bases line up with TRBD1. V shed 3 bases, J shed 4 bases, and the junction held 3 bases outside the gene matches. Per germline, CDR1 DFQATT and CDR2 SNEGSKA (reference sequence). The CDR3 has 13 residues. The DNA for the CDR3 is TGCAGTGCTAGGGGGGACAGGGGTTACGAGCAGTACTTC. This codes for CSARGDRGYEQYF.

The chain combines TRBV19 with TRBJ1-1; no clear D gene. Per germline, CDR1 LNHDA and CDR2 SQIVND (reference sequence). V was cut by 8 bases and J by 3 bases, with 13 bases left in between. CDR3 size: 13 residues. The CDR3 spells CASEPEVDTEAFF. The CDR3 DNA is TGTGCCAGTGAACCTGAGGTCGACACTGAAGCTTTCTTT. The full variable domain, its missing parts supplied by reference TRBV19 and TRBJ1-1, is DGGITQSPKYLFRKEGQNVTLSCEQNLNHDAMYWYRQDPGQGLRLIYYSQIVNDFQKGDIAEGYSVSREKKESFPLTVTSAQKNPTAFYLCASEPEVDTEAFFGQGTRLTVV.

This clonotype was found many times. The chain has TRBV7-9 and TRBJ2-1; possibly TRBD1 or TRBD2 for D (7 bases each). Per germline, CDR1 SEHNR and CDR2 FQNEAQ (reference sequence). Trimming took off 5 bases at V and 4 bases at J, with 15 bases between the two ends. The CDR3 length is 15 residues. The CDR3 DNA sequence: TGTGCCAGCAGCCCAGGGGGGGGCTCTTACAATGAGCAGTTCTTC. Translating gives CASSPGGGSYNEQFF.

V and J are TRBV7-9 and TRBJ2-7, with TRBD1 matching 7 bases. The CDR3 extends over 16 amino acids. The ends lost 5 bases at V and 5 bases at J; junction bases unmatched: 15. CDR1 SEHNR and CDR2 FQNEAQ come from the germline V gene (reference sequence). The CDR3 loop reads CASSREKGALIDEQYF. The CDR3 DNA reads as TGTGCCAGCAGCAGAGAAAAGGGGGCTCTTATCGACGAGCAGTACTTC.

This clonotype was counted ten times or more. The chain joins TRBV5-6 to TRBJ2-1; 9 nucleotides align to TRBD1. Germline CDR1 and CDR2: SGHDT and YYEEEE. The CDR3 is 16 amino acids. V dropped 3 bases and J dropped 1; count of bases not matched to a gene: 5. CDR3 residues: CASSSIQGASYNEQFF. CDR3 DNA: TGTGCCAGCAGCTCGATACAGGGGGCATCCTACAATGAGCAGTTCTTC.

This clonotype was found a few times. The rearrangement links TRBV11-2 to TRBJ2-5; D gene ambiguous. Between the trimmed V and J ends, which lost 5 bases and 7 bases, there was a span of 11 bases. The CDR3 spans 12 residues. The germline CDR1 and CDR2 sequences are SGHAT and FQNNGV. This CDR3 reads CASSPLGGTQYF. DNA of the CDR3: TGTGCCAGCAGCCCTCTTGGCGGGACCCAGTACTTC.

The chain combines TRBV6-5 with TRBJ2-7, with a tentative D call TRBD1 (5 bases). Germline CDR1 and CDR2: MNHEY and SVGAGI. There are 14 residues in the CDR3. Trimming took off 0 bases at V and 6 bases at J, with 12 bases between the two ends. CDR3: CASSYSGQGSEQYF. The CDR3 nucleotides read TGTGCCAGCAGTTACTCTGGGCAGGGTAGCGAGCAGTACTTC.

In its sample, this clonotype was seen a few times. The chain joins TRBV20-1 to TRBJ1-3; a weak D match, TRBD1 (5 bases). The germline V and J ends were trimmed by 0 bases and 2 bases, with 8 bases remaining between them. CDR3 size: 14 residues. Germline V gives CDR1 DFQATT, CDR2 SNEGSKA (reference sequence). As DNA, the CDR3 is TGCAGTGCTAGAGACCAGGGACCTGGAAACACCATATATTTT. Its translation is CSARDQGPGNTIYF.

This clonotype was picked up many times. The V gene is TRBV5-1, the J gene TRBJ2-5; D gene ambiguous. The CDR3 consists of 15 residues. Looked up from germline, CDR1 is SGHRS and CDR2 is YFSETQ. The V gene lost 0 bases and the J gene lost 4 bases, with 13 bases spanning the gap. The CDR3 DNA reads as TGCGCCAGCAGCTTGGCTCTAGTGGGCCCAGAGACCCAGTACTTC. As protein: CASSLALVGPETQYF.

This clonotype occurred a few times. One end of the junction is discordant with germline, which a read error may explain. The CDR3 is CATSRDREQMNTEAFF. CDR3 nucleotides: TGTGCCACCAGTAGAGACAGGGAGCAAATGAACACTGAAGCTTTCTTT. The chain is built from TRBV15 and TRBJ1-1; 7 bases are a match to TRBD1. CDR3 length: 16 amino acids. Germline CDR1 is LNHNV and CDR2 is YYDKDF (reference sequence).

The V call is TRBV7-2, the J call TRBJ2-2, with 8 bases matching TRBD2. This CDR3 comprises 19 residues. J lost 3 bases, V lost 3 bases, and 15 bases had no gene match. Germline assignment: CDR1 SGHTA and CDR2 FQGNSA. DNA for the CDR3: TGTGCCAGCAGCTTCCGGACTAGCCTTACCCCCCTGGACACCGGGGAGCTGTTTTTT. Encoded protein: CASSFRTSLTPLDTGELFF.

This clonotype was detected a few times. The CDR3 DNA follows: TGCAGCGTGGGACAGCCTGAAGCTTTCTTT. Protein sequence: CSVGQPEAFF. The rearrangement links TRBV29-1 to TRBJ1-1; TRBD1 matches 7 bases. There are 10 residues in the CDR3. Trimming at V came to 6 bases and at J to 6 bases, leaving 1 base not matched to a gene. Germline V lookup: CDR1 SQVTM, CDR2 ANQGSEA.

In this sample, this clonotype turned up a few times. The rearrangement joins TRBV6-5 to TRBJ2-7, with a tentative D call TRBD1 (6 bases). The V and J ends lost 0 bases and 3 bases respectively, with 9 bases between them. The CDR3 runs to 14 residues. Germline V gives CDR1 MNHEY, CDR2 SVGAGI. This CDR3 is CASSYSDRFYEQYF. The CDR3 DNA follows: TGTGCCAGCAGTTACTCCGACAGGTTCTACGAGCAGTACTTC.

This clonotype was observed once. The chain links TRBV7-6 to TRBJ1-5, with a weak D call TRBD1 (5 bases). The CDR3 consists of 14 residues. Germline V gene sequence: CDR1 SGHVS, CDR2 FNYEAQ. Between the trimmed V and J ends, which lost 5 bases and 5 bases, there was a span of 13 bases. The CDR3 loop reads CASSPGPHDQPQHF. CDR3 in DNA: TGTGCCAGCAGCCCGGGACCCCACGATCAGCCCCAGCATTTT.

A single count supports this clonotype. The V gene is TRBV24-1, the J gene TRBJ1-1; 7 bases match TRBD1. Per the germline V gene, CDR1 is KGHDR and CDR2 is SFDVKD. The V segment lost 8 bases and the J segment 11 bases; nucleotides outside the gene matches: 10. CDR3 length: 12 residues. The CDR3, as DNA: TGTGCCACCACAGACAGGGCCGGTCGGGCTTTCTTT. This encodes CATTDRAGRAFF.

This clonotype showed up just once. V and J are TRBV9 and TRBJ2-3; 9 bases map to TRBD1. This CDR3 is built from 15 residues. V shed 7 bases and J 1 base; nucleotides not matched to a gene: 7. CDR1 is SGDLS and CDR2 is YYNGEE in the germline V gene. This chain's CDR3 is CASSRTGDGTDTQYF. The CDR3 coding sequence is TGTGCCAGCTCACGGACAGGGGACGGCACAGATACGCAGTATTTT.

The CDR3 reads CASSLHPEQGEAFF. The CDR3, as DNA: TGTGCCAGCAGCTTACACCCCGAACAGGGTGAAGCTTTCTTT. This chain joins TRBV5-4 and TRBJ1-1, with a possible D match to TRBD1 (6 bases). The CDR3 length is 14 residues. With 2 bases removed from V and 7 bases from J, the gap between germline ends came to 15 bases. Looked up from germline, CDR1 is SGHNT and CDR2 is YYREEE (reference sequence).

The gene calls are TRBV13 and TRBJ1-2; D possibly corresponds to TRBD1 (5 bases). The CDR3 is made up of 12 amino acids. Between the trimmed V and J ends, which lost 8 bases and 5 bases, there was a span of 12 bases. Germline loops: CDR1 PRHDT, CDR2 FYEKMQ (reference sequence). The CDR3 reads CASALQGYGYTF. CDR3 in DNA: TGTGCCAGCGCACTGCAGGGTTATGGCTACACCTTC.

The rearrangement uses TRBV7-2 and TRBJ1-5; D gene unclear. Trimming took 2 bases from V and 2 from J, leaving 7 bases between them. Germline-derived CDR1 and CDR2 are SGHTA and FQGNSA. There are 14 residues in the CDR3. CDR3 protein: CASSLIRGNQPQHF. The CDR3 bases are TGTGCCAGCAGCTTAATCCGGGGCAATCAGCCCCAGCATTTT.

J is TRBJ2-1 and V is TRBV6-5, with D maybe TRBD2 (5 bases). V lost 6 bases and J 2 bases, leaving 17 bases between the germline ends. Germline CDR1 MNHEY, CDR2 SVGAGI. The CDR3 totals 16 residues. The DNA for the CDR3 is TGTGCCAGCAGGGCGGGTGGAGTAGCGACCTACAATGAGCAGTTCTTC. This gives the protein CASRAGGVATYNEQFF.

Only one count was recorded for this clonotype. CDR3 nucleotide sequence: TGTGCCAGCACCAAGACCGGGGAGCTGTTTTTT. As protein: CASTKTGELFF. This sequence joins TRBV6-6 and TRBJ2-2; D is undetermined. CDR1 and CDR2 from the germline V gene are MNHNY and SVGAGI (reference sequence). V shed 7 bases and J shed 5 bases, with 5 bases lying between them. This CDR3 is built from 11 residues.

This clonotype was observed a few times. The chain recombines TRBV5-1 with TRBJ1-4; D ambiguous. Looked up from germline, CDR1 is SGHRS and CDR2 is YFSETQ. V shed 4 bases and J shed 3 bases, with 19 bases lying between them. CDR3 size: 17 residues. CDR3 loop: CASSTMAVYGANEKLFF. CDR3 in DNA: TGCGCCAGCAGCACCATGGCGGTATATGGGGCTAATGAAAAACTGTTTTTT.

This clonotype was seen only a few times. CDR3 bases: TGTGCCAGCAGCCAAGATACTAGCGGGAGGTCGTACGAGCAGTACTTC. It codes for CASSQDTSGRSYEQYF. The V call is TRBV4-2, the J call TRBJ2-7, with 12 bases fitting TRBD2. The V gene end was trimmed by 0 bases and the J gene end by 4 bases; junction bases not matched to a gene: 4. CDR3 length: 16 amino acids. The germline V gene has CDR1 LGHNA and CDR2 YNFKEQ.

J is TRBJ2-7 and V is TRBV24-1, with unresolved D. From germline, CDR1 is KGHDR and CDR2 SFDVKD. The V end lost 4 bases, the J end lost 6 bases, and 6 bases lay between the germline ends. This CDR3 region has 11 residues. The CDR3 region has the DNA TGTGCCACCAGTGACGAAGGCGAGCAGTACTTC. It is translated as CATSDEGEQYF.

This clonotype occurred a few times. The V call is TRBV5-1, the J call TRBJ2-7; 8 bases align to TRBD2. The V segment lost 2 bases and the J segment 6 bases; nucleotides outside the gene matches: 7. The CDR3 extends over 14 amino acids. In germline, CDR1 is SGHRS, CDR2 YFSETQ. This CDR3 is CASSFLAGRGEQYF. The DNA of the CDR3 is TGCGCCAGCAGCTTCTTAGCGGGACGTGGCGAGCAGTACTTC. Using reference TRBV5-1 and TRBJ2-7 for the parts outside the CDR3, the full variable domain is KAGVTQTPRYLIKTRGQQVTLSCSPISGHRSVSWYQQTPGQGLQFLFEYFSETQRNKGNFPGRFSGRQFSNSRSEMNVSTLELGDSALYLCASSFLAGRGEQYFGPGTRLTVT.